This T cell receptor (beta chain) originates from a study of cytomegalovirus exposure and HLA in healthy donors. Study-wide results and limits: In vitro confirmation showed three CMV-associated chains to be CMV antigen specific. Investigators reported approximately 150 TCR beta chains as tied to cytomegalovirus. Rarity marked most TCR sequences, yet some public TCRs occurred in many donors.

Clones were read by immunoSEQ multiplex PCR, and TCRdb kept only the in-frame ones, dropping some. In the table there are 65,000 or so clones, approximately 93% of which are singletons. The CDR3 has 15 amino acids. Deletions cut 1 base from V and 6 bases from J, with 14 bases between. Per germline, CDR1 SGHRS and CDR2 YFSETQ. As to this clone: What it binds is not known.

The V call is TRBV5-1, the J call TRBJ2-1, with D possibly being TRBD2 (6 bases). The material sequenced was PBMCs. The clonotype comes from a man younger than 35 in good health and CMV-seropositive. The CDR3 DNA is TGCGCCAGCAGCTTGCTGGTGGGGGGTGGCAATGAGCAGTTCTTC. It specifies CASSLLVGGGNEQFF. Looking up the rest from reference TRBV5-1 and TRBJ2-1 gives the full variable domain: KAGVTQTPRYLIKTRGQQVTLSCSPISGHRSVSWYQQTPGQGLQFLFEYFSETQRNKGNFPGRFSGRQFSNSRSEMNVSTLELGDSALYLCASSLLVGGGNEQFFGPGTRLTVL.